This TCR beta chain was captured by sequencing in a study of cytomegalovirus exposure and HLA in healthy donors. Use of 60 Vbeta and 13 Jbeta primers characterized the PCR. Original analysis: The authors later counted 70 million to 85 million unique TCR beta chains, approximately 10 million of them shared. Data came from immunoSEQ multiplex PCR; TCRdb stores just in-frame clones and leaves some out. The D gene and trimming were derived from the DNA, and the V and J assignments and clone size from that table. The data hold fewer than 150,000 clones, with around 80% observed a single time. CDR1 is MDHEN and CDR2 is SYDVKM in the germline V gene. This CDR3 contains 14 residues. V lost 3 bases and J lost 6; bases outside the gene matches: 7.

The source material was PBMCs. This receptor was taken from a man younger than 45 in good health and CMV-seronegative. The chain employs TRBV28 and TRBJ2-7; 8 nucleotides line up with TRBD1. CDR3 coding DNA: TGTGCCAGCAGTTTGGACAGGGTCGGGCTCGAGCAGTACTTC. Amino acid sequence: CASSLDRVGLEQYF.